These 32 T cell receptor beta chains were all obtained from the same sample, sequenced in a study of blood T cells in healthy people across ages. PCR was performed a second time for about 7 to 11 cycles using a sample-barcoded 5' primer and a J-beta primer mix. TCRdb called the 5' RACE reads again in MiXCR, with one record for every CDR3 protein. The sample gives hundreds of thousands of distinct CDR3 sequences, approximately 48% of which show up once; approximately 20% is in the top ten. Specimen: blood. The receptor source for this set is a man in his 60s in good health.

J is TRBJ2-3 and V is TRBV2; D may be TRBD1 or TRBD2 (5 bases each). V was cut by 5 bases and J by 3 bases, with 18 bases left in between. The CDR3 is 16 residues long. The germline gives CDR1 SNHLY, CDR2 FYNNEI. For the CDR3, the DNA is TGTGCCAGCAGTACGGGACCCCAAGGGGCTACAGATACGCAGTATTTT. It translates to CASSTGPQGATDTQYF.

The chain uses TRBV10-3 and TRBJ2-7, with TRBD1 matching 8 bases. Germline V gene lookup returns CDR1 ENHRY and CDR2 SYGVKD. This CDR3 has 15 residues. Trimming took 2 bases from V and 2 from J; bases not matched to a gene: 5. Here the CDR3 reads CAISEPGQAPYEQYF. The CDR3 DNA sequence: TGTGCCATCAGTGAGCCGGGACAGGCCCCCTACGAGCAGTACTTC.

This clonotype came up a few times. The chain links TRBV13 to TRBJ2-7; either TRBD1 or TRBD2 may supply D (5 bases each). In germline, CDR1 is PRHDT, CDR2 FYEKMQ (reference sequence). This CDR3 is 14 amino acids long. The V and J ends lost 5 bases and 2 bases respectively, with 13 bases between them. This chain's CDR3 is CASSPTREPYEQYF. The CDR3 DNA is TGTGCCAGCAGCCCCACCAGGGAGCCCTACGAGCAGTACTTC.

The rearrangement joins TRBV7-9 to TRBJ1-1; D remains unclear. The germline V and J ends were trimmed by 1 base and 9 bases, with 12 bases remaining between them. Looked up from germline, CDR1 is SEHNR and CDR2 is FQNEAQ (reference sequence). This CDR3 comprises 13 residues. The CDR3 DNA reads as TGTGCCAGCAGCTTAGGGCAGAGGGTTAAAGCTTTCTTT. Amino acid sequence: CASSLGQRVKAFF.

The rearrangement joins TRBV20-1 to TRBJ1-2; perhaps TRBD1 as D (5 bases). Germline-derived CDR1 and CDR2 are DFQATT and SNEGSKA (reference sequence). The CDR3 totals 14 residues. V dropped 0 bases and J dropped 5 bases, with 13 bases sitting between them. In DNA, the CDR3 is TGCAGTGCTAGAGATCAAGGGGAATTGTATGGCTACACCTTC. Protein product: CSARDQGELYGYTF.

This chain links TRBV4-3 with TRBJ2-1, with D possibly being TRBD1 (5 bases). Germline V gene lookup returns CDR1 LGHNA and CDR2 YSLEER. V dropped 1 base and J dropped 2 bases, with 9 bases sitting between them. The CDR3 extends over 15 amino acids. CDR3: CASSQGQFPYNEQFF. CDR3 nucleotides: TGCGCCAGCAGCCAAGGACAGTTCCCCTACAATGAGCAGTTCTTC.

This rearrangement joins TRBV27 to TRBJ2-1, with a weak D call TRBD1 (6 bases). Germline-derived CDR1 and CDR2 are MNHEY and SMNVEV (reference sequence). The CDR3 is 14 residues long. The ends were cut back, 5 bases at V and 8 bases at J, with 16 bases in the middle. The CDR3 DNA reads as TGTGCCAGCAGTCGACAGGTTATGGGCGATGAGCAGTTCTTC. Translation gives CASSRQVMGDEQFF.

This clonotype was counted a few times. The J gene is TRBJ2-1, the V gene TRBV6-2 or TRBV6-3, with D unresolved. Trimming removed 2 bases at V and 1 base at J, with 9 bases between. Germline V gives CDR1 MNHEY, CDR2 SVGEGT. The CDR3 extends over 15 amino acids. The CDR3 DNA follows: TGTGCCAGCAGTTACCAGCCGTCTTCCTACAATGAGCAGTTCTTC. Translating it yields CASSYQPSSYNEQFF.

The genes are TRBV4-3 and TRBJ2-7; 10 nucleotides agree with TRBD1. J lost 1 base, V lost 1 base, and 4 bases had no gene match. Per germline, CDR1 LGHNA and CDR2 YSLEER. The CDR3 runs 16 residues. This chain's CDR3 is CASSQGGQGGSYEQYF. Here the CDR3 DNA reads TGCGCCAGCAGCCAAGGTGGACAGGGGGGGTCCTACGAGCAGTACTTC.

This clonotype was seen a handful of times. This chain links TRBV7-2 with TRBJ2-7, with 10 bases that match TRBD1. CDR3 size: 15 residues. The germline gives CDR1 SGHTA, CDR2 FQGNSA. The junction had 9 bases not matched to a gene; V was cut back by 4 bases and J by 6 bases. The CDR3 DNA reads as TGTGCCAGCAGCTCCCTCGGGACAGGGGTTGGCGAGCAGTACTTC. Encoded protein: CASSSLGTGVGEQYF. The variable domain in full, with the rest retrieved from reference TRBV7-2 and TRBJ2-7, is GAGVSQSPSNKVTEKGKDVELRCDPISGHTALYWYRQSLGQGLEFLIYFQGNSAPDKSGLPSDRFSAERTGGSVSTLTIQRTQQEDSAVYLCASSSLGTGVGEQYFGPGTRLTVT.

This clonotype occurred once. The chain couples TRBV6-5 to TRBJ1-5; 7 nucleotides match TRBD1. CDR3 size: 15 residues. Looked up from germline, CDR1 is MNHEY and CDR2 is SVGAGI. Trimming cost V 2 bases and J 4 bases; bases outside gene matches: 5. The CDR3 loop reads CASSYHGQVNQPQHF. The CDR3 DNA is TGTGCCAGCAGTTACCATGGACAGGTGAATCAGCCCCAGCATTTT.

This clonotype appeared many times. The genes are TRBV5-1 and TRBJ2-1, with 8 bases that match TRBD1. The J segment lost 6 bases and the V segment lost 4 bases, leaving 12 bases of the junction unmatched. Per germline, CDR1 SGHRS and CDR2 YFSETQ. The CDR3 totals 16 residues. Here the CDR3 reads CASSHRQGKLVNEQFF. The CDR3 DNA sequence: TGCGCCAGCAGCCATAGACAGGGGAAGCTGGTCAATGAGCAGTTCTTC. The full variable domain, its missing parts supplied by reference TRBV5-1 and TRBJ2-1, is KAGVTQTPRYLIKTRGQQVTLSCSPISGHRSVSWYQQTPGQGLQFLFEYFSETQRNKGNFPGRFSGRQFSNSRSEMNVSTLELGDSALYLCASSHRQGKLVNEQFFGPGTRLTVL.

For this clonotype: A read error may produce the germline difference seen at one junction end. The chain uses TRBV7-7 and TRBJ2-3; D unclear. Per the germline V gene, CDR1 is SSHAT and CDR2 is FNYEAQ (reference sequence). This CDR3 is 13 amino acids long. DNA for the CDR3: TGTGCTAGCAGCTTAGATCGGCAGGATACGCAGTATTTT. It specifies CASSLDRQDTQYF.

This clonotype was seen a handful of times. The V gene is TRBV12-3 or TRBV12-4, the J gene TRBJ1-2; tentatively, D is TRBD1 (5 bases). This CDR3 comprises 13 residues. V shed 3 bases and J shed 6 bases, with 11 bases lying between them. The CDR3 sequence: CASSFWQGDGYTF. The CDR3 coding sequence is TGTGCCAGCAGTTTCTGGCAGGGCGATGGCTACACCTTC.

The chain has TRBV7-2 and TRBJ2-7, with unresolved D. The V and J ends lost 4 bases and 3 bases respectively, with 10 bases between them. The V gene's germline CDR1 is SGHTA and CDR2 FQGNSA. The CDR3 loop spans 13 amino acids. The CDR3 DNA reads as TGTGCCAGCAGCTCCGCTAATGGCTACGAGCAGTACTTC. Translation: CASSSANGYEQYF.

The chain joins TRBV11-3 to TRBJ2-1; 7 positions agree with TRBD2. Trimming took 1 base from V and 9 from J; bases not matched to a gene: 3. This CDR3 comprises 13 residues. CDR1 and CDR2 (germline): SGHNT, YENEEA. CDR3 in amino acids: CASSLGLASEQFF. CDR3 in DNA: TGTGCCAGCAGCTTAGGACTAGCATCTGAGCAGTTCTTC.

This clonotype appeared a few times. The junction differs from germline at one of its ends, possibly a read error. The rearrangement joins TRBV7-2 to TRBJ2-1; 8 nucleotides match TRBD2. The CDR3 is made up of 14 amino acids. CDR1 and CDR2 from the germline V gene are SGHTA and FQGNSA. CDR3 region: CASSVARGGNEQFF. The CDR3 DNA is TGTGCCAGCAGCGTAGCACGGGGGGGCAATGAGCAGTTCTTC. Filled out from reference TRBV7-2 and TRBJ2-1, the complete variable domain reads GAGVSQSPSNKVTEKGKDVELRCDPISGHTALYWYRQSLGQGLEFLIYFQGNSAPDKSGLPSDRFSAERTGGSVSTLTIQRTQQEDSAVYLCASSVARGGNEQFFGPGTRLTVL.

Worth noting for this clonotype: One end of the junction is discordant with germline, which a read error may explain. CDR3: CATSEDSSREKLFF. For the CDR3, the DNA is TGTGCCACCAGTGAGGACAGTTCTCGTGAAAAACTGTTTTTT. The chain couples TRBV10-3 to TRBJ1-4; perhaps TRBD1 as D (6 bases). The CDR3 is 14 residues long. Germline V lookup: CDR1 ENHRY, CDR2 SYGVKD.

The genes are TRBV4-1 and TRBJ2-5, with 11 nucleotides matching TRBD1. The J call may be faulty, since TRBJ2-7 better matches the DNA end. The CDR3 is 16 residues long. Germline loops: CDR1 MGHRA, CDR2 YSYEKL. CDR3 sequence (DNA): TGCGCCAGCAGCACTGGACAGGGGGCAGTAGGGTACGAGCAGTACTTC. It is translated as CASSTGQGAVGYEQYF.

This clonotype was seen a handful of times. The rearrangement uses TRBV2 and TRBJ2-1; no definite D call. The CDR3 has 13 amino acids. The germline V gene has CDR1 SNHLY and CDR2 FYNNEI. V shed 2 bases and J shed 4 bases, with 6 bases lying between them. CDR3 residues: CASSELQYNEQFF. Written as DNA, the CDR3 is TGTGCCAGCAGTGAACTACAGTACAATGAGCAGTTCTTC.

This clonotype was seen more than once but under ten times. The chain carries TRBV10-3 and TRBJ2-1; TRBD2 matches at 12 bases. The V gene end was trimmed by 3 bases and the J gene end by 1 base; junction bases not matched to a gene: 7. Germline CDR1 is ENHRY and CDR2 is SYGVKD. The CDR3 covers 18 residues. This CDR3 reads CAISDTSGGPVSYNEQFF. The CDR3 DNA sequence: TGTGCCATCAGTGATACTAGCGGGGGGCCAGTGTCCTACAATGAGCAGTTCTTC.

This clonotype was counted a single time. This sequence joins TRBV4-3 and TRBJ1-6; D is uncertain. With 4 bases removed from V and 2 bases from J, the gap between germline ends came to 9 bases. The CDR3 consists of 15 residues. Germline lookup yields CDR1 LGHNA and CDR2 YSLEER. For the CDR3, the DNA is TGCGCCAGCAGCCCCACGCATGCCTATAATTCACCCCTCCACTTT. Translated, it gives CASSPTHAYNSPLHF.

This chain connects TRBV6-6 to TRBJ1-1; D perhaps matches TRBD1 (6 bases). Germline-derived CDR1 and CDR2 are MNHNY and SVGAGI (reference sequence). Deletions cut 7 bases from V and 2 bases from J, with 20 bases between. The CDR3 extends over 16 amino acids. CDR3: CASNKRGGGINTEAFF. Written as DNA, the CDR3 is TGTGCCAGCAACAAAAGGGGGGGAGGGATCAACACTGAAGCTTTCTTT.

The chain uses TRBV10-1 and TRBJ1-1; 7 nucleotides line up with TRBD1. After removal of 8 bases from V and 0 bases from J, the junction contained 21 bases not matched to a gene. This CDR3 is built from 19 residues. Germline V gives CDR1 WNHNN, CDR2 SYGVQD (reference sequence). CDR3 region: CASSGVQGDVRLLNTEAFF. The CDR3 region has the DNA TGCGCCAGCTCCGGAGTCCAGGGGGACGTAAGGCTCCTGAACACTGAAGCTTTCTTT.

This clonotype was recorded a few times. V is TRBV7-2 and J is TRBJ2-7; D gene uncertain. Germline CDR1 is SGHTA and CDR2 is FQGNSA. Trimming removed 7 bases at V and 6 bases at J, with 19 bases between. The CDR3 loop spans 14 amino acids. DNA for the CDR3: TGTGCCAGCACCAAATCACAGCCTCGGAGCGAGCAGTACTTC. It codes for CASTKSQPRSEQYF. Combining the CDR3 with reference TRBV7-2 and TRBJ2-7 gives the whole variable domain GAGVSQSPSNKVTEKGKDVELRCDPISGHTALYWYRQSLGQGLEFLIYFQGNSAPDKSGLPSDRFSAERTGGSVSTLTIQRTQQEDSAVYLCASTKSQPRSEQYFGPGTRLTVT.

This clonotype came up a few times. This rearrangement joins TRBV20-1 to TRBJ1-4; 7 nucleotides match TRBD1. This CDR3 contains 15 residues. Trimming cost V 0 bases and J 8 bases; bases outside gene matches: 9. Germline V CDR1 and CDR2: DFQATT, SNEGSKA (reference sequence). The CDR3 region is CSAREDRQGEEKLFF. The CDR3, as DNA: TGCAGTGCTAGAGAAGATCGACAGGGTGAGGAAAAACTGTTTTTT.

This clonotype was seen a handful of times. The genes are TRBV3-1 and TRBJ2-6, with D unclear. V lost 0 bases and J lost 0, with 6 bases in between. Looked up from germline, CDR1 is LGHDT and CDR2 is YNNKEL (reference sequence). The CDR3 loop spans 16 amino acids. In nucleotides, the CDR3 is TGTGCCAGCAGCCAAGATTTCGTCTCTGGGGCCAACGTCCTGACTTTC. Its protein product is CASSQDFVSGANVLTF.

This chain connects TRBV29-1 to TRBJ2-1, with 9 nucleotides matching TRBD2. The germline V gene encodes CDR1 SQVTM and CDR2 ANQGSEA. The CDR3 extends over 16 amino acids. The V gene end was trimmed by 7 bases and the J gene end by 0 bases; junction bases not matched to a gene: 10. The CDR3: CSGEPSGVPSYNEQFF. The CDR3 DNA sequence: TGCAGCGGGGAACCTAGCGGGGTCCCCTCCTACAATGAGCAGTTCTTC.

As to this clonotype: A junction boundary mismatches the germline segment, possibly from a read error. The CDR3 reads CASSFRQASTDTQYF. For the CDR3, the DNA is TGTGCTAGCAGTTTTCGCCAGGCGAGCACAGATACGCAGTATTTT. The rearrangement joins TRBV12-3 or TRBV12-4 to TRBJ2-3; D uncertain. This CDR3 has 15 amino acids.

The chain recombines TRBV20-1 with TRBJ1-2; D remains unclear. Germline CDR1 reads DFQATT; CDR2 reads SNEGSKA (reference sequence). V shed 0 bases and J shed 4 bases, with 9 bases lying between them. The CDR3 runs to 13 residues. Written as DNA, the CDR3 is TGCAGTGCTAGAGACGACAAACTCTATGGCTACACCTTC. Its protein product is CSARDDKLYGYTF.

The V gene is TRBV7-9, the J gene TRBJ2-4; D assignment may be TRBD1 or TRBD2 (5 bases each). The J call is in doubt because the DNA end fits TRBJ2-7 better. The CDR3 sequence is 14 residues long. Germline CDR1 SEHNR, CDR2 FQNEAQ (reference sequence). CDR3 nucleotide sequence: TGTGCCAGCAGCTCAGGGCCGGGGTTATACGAGCAGTACTTC. Protein: CASSSGPGLYEQYF.

Concerning this clonotype: Possible read error: a much larger clone is one base away. The V and J genes are TRBV12-3 or TRBV12-4 and TRBJ2-7, with D possibly being TRBD1 or TRBD2 (5 bases each). This CDR3 has 13 residues. Trimming took 8 bases from V and 5 from J, leaving 16 bases between them. The CDR3 nucleotides are TGTGCCAGCGGGATGGGACGGGTCGACGAGCAGTACTTC. Translation: CASGMGRVDEQYF.